This entry lists 27 T cell receptor beta chains sequenced from one sample in a study of T cell repertoires in cytomegalovirus infection. The antigens of these receptors remain unknown. TCRdb reprocessed the reads via MiXCR and lists one record per CDR3 protein. There are 700,000 to 900,000 distinct CDR3 sequences in the sample; about 29% occur only once, and about an eighth lies in the top ten. Sequenced material: cultured CD8+ T cells from PBMCs, taken from culture after CMV antigen stimulation. The receptors stem from a human donor in good health (CMV status not recorded). Some clones in this sample may be carry-over from other donors' samples.

V usage is TRBV5-6 and J usage is TRBJ2-7; D unclear. Per the germline V gene, CDR1 is SGHDT and CDR2 is YYEEEE. The CDR3 consists of 15 residues. Trimming removed 2 bases from V and 5 bases from J, with 17 bases in between. CDR3: CASSFGPLAADEQYV. Written as DNA, the CDR3 is TGTGCCAGCAGCTTTGGACCGCTCGCTGCCGACGAGCAGTACGTC.

The CDR3 region has the DNA TGTGCCAGCTACAGTAGGGAGACCCAGTACTTC. This gives the protein CASYSRETQYF. V is TRBV7-6 and J is TRBJ2-5, with unresolved D. Trimming pared 8 bases from V and 5 bases from J, leaving 9 bases between. This CDR3 is built from 11 residues. CDR1 SGHVS and CDR2 FNYEAQ come from the germline V gene.

A few counts support this clonotype. The rearrangement uses TRBV12-3 or TRBV12-4 and TRBJ1-2; TRBD1 might be the D (6 bases). V gave up 2 bases and J gave up 4 bases, with 11 bases separating them. The CDR3 loop spans 14 amino acids. The CDR3 DNA follows: TGTGCCAGCAGTTTAAGGGGGTTTGCCTATGGCTACACCTTC. Translated: CASSLRGFAYGYTF.

This clonotype showed up just a few times. The rearrangement links TRBV24-1 to TRBJ2-3; tentative D call: TRBD1 (5 bases). The CDR3 contains 20 residues. CDR1 and CDR2 from the germline V gene are KGHDR and SFDVKD. V lost 3 bases, J lost 0 bases, and 24 bases lay in between. CDR3 in amino acids: CATSDPRVIDPKVSTDTQYF. For the CDR3, the DNA is TGTGCCACCAGTGATCCCAGGGTGATAGACCCTAAGGTCAGCACAGATACGCAGTATTTT.

The chain combines TRBV7-9 with TRBJ2-1, with 10 nucleotides matching TRBD1. This CDR3 is 15 amino acids long. The germline gives CDR1 SEHNR, CDR2 FQNEAQ (reference sequence). Trimming removed 4 bases from V and 7 bases from J; junction bases left unmatched: 7. CDR3 amino acids: CASSSRQGAWNEQFF. The CDR3, as DNA: TGTGCCAGCAGCTCGAGACAGGGGGCTTGGAATGAGCAGTTCTTC.

V gene TRBV25-1 combines with J gene TRBJ1-6; D is uncertain. This CDR3 is built from 14 residues. V lost 2 bases to trimming and J lost 6 bases, with 8 bases between them. Per the germline V gene, CDR1 is MGHDK and CDR2 is SYGVNS. The CDR3 nucleotides read TGTGCCAGCAGTGAACAGTTACTTAATTCACCCCTCCACTTT. Residues: CASSEQLLNSPLHF.

This clonotype was detected ten times or more. The genes are TRBV7-6 and TRBJ2-7, with a tentative D call TRBD1 (6 bases). Trimming shortened V by 3 bases and J by 2 bases, and 11 bases separated the two germline ends. CDR3 length: 14 amino acids. CDR1 SGHVS and CDR2 FNYEAQ come from the germline V gene. This CDR3 is CASSLGRGTYEQYF. The CDR3 DNA follows: TGTGCCAGCAGCTTGGGAAGGGGGACCTACGAGCAGTACTTC.

This clonotype was recorded only once. This rearrangement joins TRBV12-3 or TRBV12-4 to TRBJ1-4; D unclear. This CDR3 region has 14 residues. Between the trimmed V and J ends, which lost 1 base and 4 bases, there was a span of 7 bases. The CDR3 loop is CASSLVGNNEKLFF. The DNA for the CDR3 is TGTGCCAGCAGTTTAGTAGGGAATAATGAAAAACTGTTTTTT.

This clonotype was seen more than once but under ten times. The chain links TRBV7-9 to TRBJ1-2; D may be TRBD1 (6 bases). The CDR3 runs 12 residues. Trimming cost V 5 bases and J 6 bases, with 10 bases left between them. Germline values: CDR1 SEHNR, CDR2 FQNEAQ (reference sequence). The CDR3 reads CASSPGQNGYTF. The CDR3 nucleotides read TGTGCCAGCAGCCCAGGACAGAATGGCTACACCTTC. Full variable domain (missing parts from reference TRBV7-9 and TRBJ1-2): DTGVSQNPRHKITKRGQNVTFRCDPISEHNRLYWYRQTLGQGPEFLTYFQNEAQLEKSRLLSDRFSAERPKGSFSTLEIQRTEQGDSAMYLCASSPGQNGYTFGSGTRLTVV.

This clonotype was picked up many times. The chain has TRBV4-1 and TRBJ2-1, with 7 positions matching TRBD1. The CDR3 runs 13 residues. CDR1 MGHRA and CDR2 YSYEKL come from the germline V gene. The V and J ends lost 4 bases and 10 bases, in that order; junction bases with no gene match: 7. CDR3 nucleotides: TGCGCCAGCAGCCCGGGACAGTTTAAGGAGCAGTTCTTC. It specifies CASSPGQFKEQFF.

The table lists this clonotype with many counts. The rearrangement links TRBV11-2 to TRBJ2-7; 8 bases fit TRBD2. Germline CDR1 is SGHAT and CDR2 is FQNNGV. The CDR3 totals 15 residues. The V segment lost 0 bases and the J segment 7 bases; nucleotides outside the gene matches: 8. CDR3 coding DNA: TGTGCCAGCAGCTTAGATAGCGGGGTCCTGAGGGAGCAGTACGTC. Amino acids: CASSLDSGVLREQYV.

The chain recombines TRBV27 with TRBJ2-7; 13 nucleotides agree with TRBD2. From germline, CDR1 is MNHEY and CDR2 SMNVEV (reference sequence). The ends lost 5 bases at V and 6 bases at J; junction bases unmatched: 10. This CDR3 region has 16 residues. The chain's CDR3 is CASSGTSGEGSREQYV. In nucleotides, the CDR3 is TGTGCCAGCAGTGGGACTAGCGGGGAAGGAAGTCGCGAGCAGTACGTC.

This clonotype showed up just a few times. The chain combines TRBV19 with TRBJ2-1; D is undetermined. Germline CDR1 is LNHDA and CDR2 is SQIVND (reference sequence). The CDR3 spans 16 residues. Trimming shortened V by 3 bases and J by 4 bases, and 16 bases separated the two germline ends. Written as DNA, the CDR3 is TGTGCCAGTAGTATCCTCCCCCAGTCTGTGTACAATGAGCAGTTCTTC. Its protein is CASSILPQSVYNEQFF.

The J gene is TRBJ1-2, the V gene TRBV5-4; no firm D call. V was pared by 0 bases and J by 6 bases, with 12 bases between. Germline CDR1 SGHNT, CDR2 YYREEE (reference sequence). CDR3 length: 14 residues. CDR3 sequence (DNA): TGTGCCAGCAGCTTGGTAGGACGGCTCAATGGCTACACCTTC. This codes for CASSLVGRLNGYTF. Variable domain in full (rest from reference TRBV5-4 and TRBJ1-2): ETGVTQSPTHLIKTRGQQVTLRCSSQSGHNTVSWYQQALGQGPQFIFQYYREEENGRGNFPPRFSGLQFPNYSSELNVNALELDDSALYLCASSLVGRLNGYTFGSGTRLTVV.

This chain uses TRBV7-6 with TRBJ1-1; possibly TRBD1 for D (5 bases). The germline V and J ends were trimmed by 3 bases and 6 bases, with 11 bases remaining between them. The CDR3 totals 13 residues. Germline assignment: CDR1 SGHVS and CDR2 FNYEAQ. The CDR3 region is CASSFGGGAEAFF. Here the CDR3 DNA reads TGTGCCAGCAGCTTCGGAGGAGGGGCTGAAGCTTTCTTT.

This clonotype showed up just a few times. The DNA for the CDR3 is TGTGCCAGCAGCTTAGAGGGGATGAGGACAGATACGCAGTATTTT. This encodes CASSLEGMRTDTQYF. The V call is TRBV7-2, the J call TRBJ2-3; perhaps TRBD1 as D (5 bases). The CDR3 has 15 amino acids. The germline CDR1 and CDR2 sequences are SGHTA and FQGNSA. V lost 1 base and J lost 3, with 11 bases in between.

The CDR3 nucleotides read TGTGCCAGTAGACTCGGAGGGTCCTATGGCTACACCTTC. This gives the protein CASRLGGSYGYTF. V and J are TRBV19 and TRBJ1-2; D call uncertain. Germline V lookup: CDR1 LNHDA, CDR2 SQIVND (reference sequence). V lost 6 bases and J lost 4, with 12 bases in between. The CDR3 runs 13 residues. Variable domain in full (rest from reference TRBV19 and TRBJ1-2): DGGITQSPKYLFRKEGQNVTLSCEQNLNHDAMYWYRQDPGQGLRLIYYSQIVNDFQKGDIAEGYSVSREKKESFPLTVTSAQKNPTAFYLCASRLGGSYGYTFGSGTRLTVV.

The rearrangement links TRBV4-1 to TRBJ2-7, with 9 bases lining up with TRBD1. Germline CDR1 reads MGHRA; CDR2 reads YSYEKL. This CDR3 region has 15 residues. Trimming at V came to 4 bases and at J to 1 base, leaving 5 bases not matched to a gene. CDR3: CASSRETGGSYEQYV. CDR3 nucleotide sequence: TGCGCCAGCAGCCGAGAGACAGGGGGTTCCTACGAGCAGTACGTC.

The rearrangement joins TRBV7-2 to TRBJ1-1; TRBD1 agrees at 9 bases. Germline V lookup: CDR1 SGHTA, CDR2 FQGNSA. The CDR3 is 15 residues long. J lost 3 bases, V lost 3 bases, and 5 bases had no gene match. The CDR3 DNA sequence: TGTGCCAGCAGCTTGAAACAGGGGGCGCACACTGAAGCTTTCTTT. Amino acids: CASSLKQGAHTEAFF.

The chain recombines TRBV19 with TRBJ1-1, with D tentatively TRBD1 (5 bases). V was cut by 10 bases and J by 3 bases, with 18 bases left in between. Germline V gene data show CDR1 as LNHDA and CDR2 as SQIVND (reference sequence). The CDR3 is 14 amino acids. The CDR3 DNA follows: TGTGCCACCGGGGACCCCACTTGGGACACTGAAGCTTTCTTT. This translates into CATGDPTWDTEAFF.

The chain joins TRBV6-2 or TRBV6-3 to TRBJ1-2; D may be TRBD1 (5 bases). From germline, CDR1 is MNHEY and CDR2 SVGEGT. Trimming pared 6 bases from V and 7 bases from J, leaving 18 bases between. This CDR3 region has 14 residues. As DNA, the CDR3 is TGTGCCAGCAGCGACGGGAAACTTCAGGGTGGCTACACCTTC. It yields the protein CASSDGKLQGGYTF.

This clonotype was picked up a small number of times. This chain uses TRBV7-9 with TRBJ2-1, with D unresolved. Germline V gene lookup returns CDR1 SEHNR and CDR2 FQNEAQ (reference sequence). The CDR3 extends over 12 amino acids. The V and J ends lost 7 bases and 9 bases respectively, with 13 bases between them. The CDR3 region is CASTEEISEQFF. CDR3 DNA: TGTGCCAGCACTGAGGAGATTTCTGAGCAGTTCTTC.

The chain carries TRBV10-2 and TRBJ1-1; no firm D call. Germline-derived CDR1 and CDR2 are WSHSY and SAAADI. The CDR3 length is 13 residues. V lost 3 bases and J 1 base, leaving 6 bases between the germline ends. CDR3 sequence (DNA): TGCGCCAGCAGTGACGGCAAGAACACTGAAGCTTTCTTT. Protein: CASSDGKNTEAFF.

This clonotype was counted between two and nine times. The chain couples TRBV5-5 to TRBJ2-4, with 7 bases fitting TRBD1. V trimming: 3 bases; J trimming: 9 bases; junction bases outside the gene matches: 3. The CDR3 runs to 12 residues. Germline lookup yields CDR1 SGHKS and CDR2 YYEKEE (reference sequence). The DNA of the CDR3 is TGTGCCAGCAGCTGGGACAGTCTCATTCAGTACTTC. Translated, it gives CASSWDSLIQYF.

Ten or more counts support this clonotype. The chain has TRBV6-5 and TRBJ1-2; D gene ambiguous. V lost 3 bases, J lost 6 bases, and 20 bases lay in between. Germline V gene lookup returns CDR1 MNHEY and CDR2 SVGAGI. The CDR3 is made up of 16 amino acids. Here the CDR3 DNA reads TGTGCCAGCAGTTATCAGGAGACCCAGCGTATTAATGGCTACACCTTC. This gives the protein CASSYQETQRINGYTF.

The J gene is TRBJ1-5, the V gene TRBV19; possible D gene TRBD1, 6 bases. V lost 6 bases and J lost 5, with 23 bases in between. The CDR3 sequence is 17 residues long. Germline lookup yields CDR1 LNHDA and CDR2 SQIVND (reference sequence). The CDR3 region is CASRGPTWTVRDQPQHF. In DNA, the CDR3 is TGTGCCAGTAGGGGTCCGACCTGGACAGTTCGGGATCAGCCCCAGCATTTT.

This clonotype has at least ten counts. The chain uses TRBV7-3 and TRBJ2-2; D remains ambiguous. The CDR3 runs to 18 residues. CDR1 and CDR2 from the germline V gene are SGHTA and FQGTGA. V was shortened by 0 bases and J by 0 bases, with 14 bases between the two germline ends. CDR3 sequence: CASSLTRRLLSNTGELFF. CDR3 nucleotide sequence: TGTGCCAGCAGCTTAACAAGGCGGCTTCTCTCGAACACCGGGGAGCTGTTTTTT.